This T cell receptor (beta chain) stems from a study of blood T cells in healthy people across ages. The CDR3 sequence is 14 residues long. Trimming pared 4 bases from V and 5 bases from J, leaving 14 bases between. From germline, CDR1 is MNHNS and CDR2 SASEGT. The use of a sample-barcoded 5' primer and a J-beta primer mix characterized a second PCR of roughly 6 to 11 cycles. In TCRdb, the 5' RACE reads were re-called with MiXCR into one record per CDR3 protein. The sample yields over 600,000 distinct CDR3 sequences, about 45% seen once. The V gene is TRBV6-1, the J gene TRBJ2-5; perhaps TRBD1 as D (6 bases). This TCR was recovered from an elderly man in good health. Sequencing input: blood. The CDR3 protein is CASSVLPQGETQYF. CDR3 DNA sequence: TGTGCCAGCAGTGTACTACCTCAGGGGGAGACCCAGTACTTC.